This TCR beta chain stems from a study of T cells in Graves' hyperthyroidism and ophthalmopathy. V lost 7 bases and J 5 bases, leaving 9 bases between the germline ends. This CDR3 comprises 12 residues. The germline gives CDR1 LGHDT, CDR2 YNNKEL (reference sequence). Ten or more counts support this clonotype. Using RNA transcripts as the source, TCR beta CDR3 regions were amplified. Initially, a first-round RT-PCR of the TCR CDR3 employed the HTBI primer set. TCRdb re-called the multiplex PCR reads through MiXCR, storing one row per CDR3 protein. The sample includes 350,000 to 400,000 distinct CDR3 sequences, about 15% seen only once; the top ten take around a third.

This TCR was recovered from a woman in her 30s with Graves' hyperthyroidism. The sequencing sample was made of blood. The chain joins TRBV3-1 to TRBJ1-5; D is unclear. In DNA, the CDR3 is TGTGCCAGCAATAATGGCGATCAGCCCCAGCATTTT. This sequence encodes CASNNGDQPQHF.